These T cell receptor beta chains were read from a single sample in a study of blood T cell repertoires in COVID-19. Profiling relied on immunoSEQ multiplex PCR, and the TCRdb table lists in-frame clones only, not all of them. The sample holds roughly 220,000 clones, 86% seen once. The source material was peripheral blood. The receptors derive from a man under 40 who had recovered from COVID-19. CDR3s include the opening cysteine and the closing phenylalanine or tryptophan. Fields, in order: J gene, clone size, V gene, D gene, CDR3 DNA, CDR3 protein. The D gene is left open where the match is weak. Size tells how often a clone was seen (once, few, many) or the class of an expanded clone, and some rows leave it out.

J: TRBJ2-7; size: .; V: TRBV2; D: .; DNA: TGTGCCAGCAGTGACGAGACAGTAGCCTACGAGCAGTACTTC; CDR3: CASSDETVAYEQYF
J: TRBJ1-2; size: .; V: TRBV5-6; D: TRBD1; DNA: TGTGCCAGCAGCTGGGGCCAACAGGGGAGATACGACTATGGCTACACCTTC; CDR3: CASSWGQQGRYDYGYTF
J: TRBJ1-2; size: once; V: TRBV3-1/TRBV3-2; D: TRBD1; DNA: TGTGCCAGCAGGGACGGGACAGTAAGAAACTATGGCTACACCTTC; CDR3: CASRDGTVRNYGYTF
J: TRBJ2-1; size: .; V: TRBV7-9; D: .; DNA: TGTGCCAGCAGCTTATCCGGGTCCAGCACGCTTGAAGGCAATGAGCAGTTCTTC; CDR3: CASSLSGSSTLEGNEQFF
J: TRBJ2-1; size: .; V: TRBV12-3/TRBV12-4; D: TRBD2; DNA: TGTGCCAGTGAGCGGGGGGGCTTCAATGAGCAGTTCTTC; CDR3: CASERGGFNEQFF
J: TRBJ1-2; size: .; V: TRBV6-1; D: TRBD1; DNA: TGTGCCAGCAGTGAAGGGGACAGGGACTGGGACTATGGCTACACCTTC; CDR3: CASSEGDRDWDYGYTF
J: TRBJ2-3; size: .; V: TRBV4-1; D: TRBD2; DNA: TGCGCCAGCAGCCAAGATCCGGCGGGGGGGGCAGATACGCAGTATTTT; CDR3: CASSQDPAGGADTQYF
J: TRBJ1-1; size: .; V: TRBV18; D: TRBD1; DNA: TGTGCCAGCTCACAGTCGACAGGGCACACTGAAGCTTTCTTT; CDR3: CASSQSTGHTEAFF
J: TRBJ1-3; size: .; V: TRBV30; D: TRBD1; DNA: TGTGCCTGGCCCTCCTGGGACAGCTCTACCATATATTTT; CDR3: CAWPSWDSSTIYF
J: TRBJ1-4; size: .; V: TRBV5-1; D: .; DNA: TGCGCCAGCAGCAAGGACACTACTAATGAAAAACTGTTTTTT; CDR3: CASSKDTTNEKLFF
J: TRBJ1-5; size: .; V: TRBV18; D: .; DNA: TGTGCCAGCTCCCCCGACGGGGATCAGCCCCAGCATTTT; CDR3: CASSPDGDQPQHF
J: TRBJ1-3; size: .; V: TRBV5-4; D: .; DNA: TGTGCCAGCAGCTTGGCGGGAGGAAGCGACTCTGGAAACACCATATATTTT; CDR3: CASSLAGGSDSGNTIYF
J: TRBJ2-3; size: .; V: TRBV10-1; D: TRBD1; DNA: TGCGCCAGCAGAGGTGGACAGGCTAGCACAGATACGCAGTATTTT; CDR3: CASRGGQASTDTQYF
J: TRBJ1-2; size: once; V: TRBV10-3; D: TRBD1; DNA: TGTGCCATCAGGAATTCCGGGACAGGGAATGGCTACACCTTC; CDR3: CAIRNSGTGNGYTF
J: TRBJ1-5; size: once; V: TRBV13; D: .; DNA: TGTGCCAGCAGCTCAGCCGGTGGGGGGGAACAGCCCCAGCATTTT; CDR3: CASSSAGGGEQPQHF
J: TRBJ1-3; size: .; V: TRBV6-5; D: .; DNA: TGTGCCAGCAGCCAGGGAAACACCATATATTTT; CDR3: CASSQGNTIYF
J: TRBJ1-1; size: once; V: TRBV27; D: TRBD1; DNA: TGTGCCAGCAGTTGGACAGGAGTGAACACTGAAGCTTTCTTT; CDR3: CASSWTGVNTEAFF
J: TRBJ2-7; size: .; V: TRBV9; D: .; DNA: TGTGCCAGCAGCGTAGGTTCGCGGGATCCCTACGAGCAGTACTTC; CDR3: CASSVGSRDPYEQYF
J: TRBJ1-2; size: .; V: TRBV7-2; D: .; DNA: TGTGCCAGCAGCTTCGGGGGGATGCGTAACTATGGCTACACCTTC; CDR3: CASSFGGMRNYGYTF
J: TRBJ1-2; size: .; V: TRBV12-3/TRBV12-4; D: TRBD1; DNA: TGTGCCAGCGACCAGGGGGCGCTCGGCTACACCTTC; CDR3: CASDQGALGYTF
J: TRBJ2-7; size: .; V: TRBV4-3; D: .; DNA: TGCGCCAGCAGCCAAACAGGGTATAACGAGCAGTACTTC; CDR3: CASSQTGYNEQYF
J: TRBJ1-5; size: few; V: TRBV5-6; D: TRBD1; DNA: TGTGCCAGCAGCTCCGAAGGACAGGGAGATCAGCCCCAGCATTTT; CDR3: CASSSEGQGDQPQHF
J: TRBJ1-2; size: .; V: TRBV6-2/TRBV6-3; D: .; DNA: TGTGCCAGCAGTCGCCTGAGGGAAGGTAGTGGCTACACCTTC; CDR3: CASSRLREGSGYTF
J: TRBJ2-3; size: .; V: TRBV27; D: .; DNA: TGTGCCAGCAGTATCCAGGGTGATACGCAGTATTTT; CDR3: CASSIQGDTQYF
J: TRBJ2-7; size: few; V: TRBV7-2; D: .; DNA: TGTGCCAGCAGCTTAATGTCTCGCGAGCAGTACTTC; CDR3: CASSLMSREQYF
J: TRBJ2-7; size: few; V: TRBV18; D: TRBD2; DNA: TGTGCCAGCTCTCCGGGACTAGCGGGGAGCTCCTACGAGCAGTACTTC; CDR3: CASSPGLAGSSYEQYF
J: TRBJ1-2; size: .; V: TRBV6-1; D: TRBD1; DNA: TGTGCCAGCAGTGAAGCGGTTGGACAGGGGGCACTGAGCTACACCTTC; CDR3: CASSEAVGQGALSYTF
J: TRBJ2-3; size: once; V: TRBV5-1; D: TRBD2; DNA: TGCGCCAGCAGCCCATCCGGGGGGTCCACAGATACGCAGTATTTT; CDR3: CASSPSGGSTDTQYF
J: TRBJ2-7; size: .; V: TRBV6-6; D: .; DNA: TGTGCCAGCACGATGGCACCCGCTCCCTACGAGCAGTACTTC; CDR3: CASTMAPAPYEQYF
J: TRBJ2-6; size: .; V: TRBV28; D: .; DNA: TGTGCCAGCAGTTTAGCCGACAGCCACTCTGGGGCCAACGTCCTGACTTTC; CDR3: CASSLADSHSGANVLTF
J: TRBJ2-7; size: .; V: TRBV30; D: .; DNA: TGTGCCTTACAGGTGTTAGCCTACGAGCAGTACTTC; CDR3: CALQVLAYEQYF
J: TRBJ2-2; size: .; V: TRBV5-4; D: .; DNA: TGTGCCAGCAGCTTTCTCAGTTCGCCCGCTCTCACCGGGGAGCTGTTTTTT; CDR3: CASSFLSSPALTGELFF
J: TRBJ1-4; size: .; V: TRBV6-5; D: .; DNA: TGTGCCAGCAGCCCACAAGCAACTAATGAAAAACTGTTTTTT; CDR3: CASSPQATNEKLFF
J: TRBJ2-5; size: .; V: TRBV3-1/TRBV3-2; D: .; DNA: TGTGCCAGCAGCCAAGGGGGGCAGGGTAGAGAGACCCAGTACTTC; CDR3: CASSQGGQGRETQYF
J: TRBJ2-3; size: once; V: TRBV6-5; D: TRBD2; DNA: TGTGCCAGCAGTTCAATAGCGGGGGGGCGGACACAGACGCAGTATTTT; CDR3: CASSSIAGGRTQTQYF
J: TRBJ1-2; size: .; V: TRBV6-1; D: TRBD1; DNA: TGTGCCAGCAGTGAGAGACAGGGACGGGGCTACACCTTC; CDR3: CASSERQGRGYTF
J: TRBJ1-5; size: .; V: TRBV6-6; D: .; DNA: TGTGCCAGCAGTACCAGGGGAGGGAACGAGCCCCAGCATTTT; CDR3: CASSTRGGNEPQHF
J: TRBJ1-1; size: few; V: TRBV2; D: TRBD1; DNA: TGTGCCAGCAGTTTCAGGGGGCCGAACACTGAAGCTTTCTTT; CDR3: CASSFRGPNTEAFF
J: TRBJ1-2; size: .; V: TRBV7-6; D: .; DNA: TGTGCCAGCAGCTTAGCCGCGACGGGTAACTTGAACTATGGCTACACCTTC; CDR3: CASSLAATGNLNYGYTF
J: TRBJ1-2; size: .; V: TRBV3-1/TRBV3-2; D: TRBD1; DNA: TGTGCCAGCAGCCAGGGAGACGGACAGGCTTGGGGCTACACCTTC; CDR3: CASSQGDGQAWGYTF
J: TRBJ2-7; size: once; V: TRBV29-1; D: TRBD2; DNA: TGCAGCGTTTGGGAGGGTACCTACGAGCAGTACTTC; CDR3: CSVWEGTYEQYF
J: TRBJ1-1; size: many; V: TRBV13; D: .; DNA: TGTGCCAGCAGCTTATCAGAGGTGAGGGGGACCACTGAAGCTTTCTTT; CDR3: CASSLSEVRGTTEAFF
J: TRBJ2-3; size: .; V: TRBV4-2; D: TRBD2; DNA: TGTGCCAGCAGCCAGCGACTAGCGGGGGGGACAGATACGCAGTATTTT; CDR3: CASSQRLAGGTDTQYF
J: TRBJ1-1; size: .; V: TRBV11-2; D: .; DNA: TGTGCCAGCAGCTCCTCCCGGGGGAACACTGAAGCTTTCTTT; CDR3: CASSSSRGNTEAFF
J: TRBJ2-2; size: .; V: TRBV10-2; D: .; DNA: TGCGCCAGCGGGAACAGGGGGGGGACCGGGGAGCTGTTTTTT; CDR3: CASGNRGGTGELFF
J: TRBJ2-7; size: .; V: TRBV6-5; D: .; DNA: TGTGCCAGCGACGAGACGGGACGGGGGGCTCTCGAGCAGTACTTC; CDR3: CASDETGRGALEQYF
J: TRBJ2-5; size: .; V: TRBV5-1; D: .; DNA: TGCGCCAGCAGCTTGGGAGGCAGGGGGGTCCAAGAGACCCAGTACTTC; CDR3: CASSLGGRGVQETQYF
J: TRBJ2-7; size: .; V: TRBV12-3/TRBV12-4; D: .; DNA: TGTGCCAGCAGTTTTGGCGGCTACGAGCAGTACTTC; CDR3: CASSFGGYEQYF
J: TRBJ1-6; size: .; V: TRBV27; D: TRBD1; DNA: TGTGCCAGCAGTTGGGACAGGGGTAATTCACCCCTCCACTTT; CDR3: CASSWDRGNSPLHF
J: TRBJ1-2; size: .; V: TRBV4-2; D: .; DNA: TGTGCCAGCGCCATGCCATCCGAGGGGGACTATGGCTACACCTTC; CDR3: CASAMPSEGDYGYTF
J: TRBJ2-1; size: .; V: TRBV19; D: .; DNA: TGTGCCAGTAGTATCGCGTCGTCCTACAATGAGCAGTTCTTC; CDR3: CASSIASSYNEQFF
J: TRBJ2-7; size: .; V: TRBV5-4; D: TRBD1; DNA: TGTGCCAGCAGCCCGGGGACAGTCCTCTCCTACGAGCAGTACTTC; CDR3: CASSPGTVLSYEQYF
J: TRBJ2-3; size: .; V: TRBV11-3; D: TRBD2; DNA: TGTGCCAGCAGCTTAGGCACTAGCGGGAGTGCAGATACGCAGTATTTT; CDR3: CASSLGTSGSADTQYF
J: TRBJ2-5; size: .; V: TRBV19; D: TRBD1; DNA: TGTGCCAGTAGTATCGGGACAGGTCAAGAGACCCAGTACTTC; CDR3: CASSIGTGQETQYF
J: TRBJ2-5; size: .; V: TRBV9; D: TRBD1; DNA: TGTGCCAGCAGCGTAGATTGGAGCAGGGGGCAGAGGGAGACCCAGTACTTC; CDR3: CASSVDWSRGQRETQYF